The clone carrying this T cell receptor (beta chain) was recorded at least ten times. Its antigen remains unidentified. The length of the CDR3 is 15 residues. V was pared by 6 bases and J by 1 base, with 15 bases between. TCRdb processed the 5' RACE reads anew with MiXCR; each CDR3 protein has one entry. The sample carries about 150,000 distinct CDR3 sequences, under 15% recorded once. This entry is derived from a study of T-cell memory formation after mild COVID-19. About the study: Clusters of TCRs were largely donor specific. Study-level points and caveats: Certain responding clones were present in pre-infection memory, suggesting participation of cross-reactive memory.

The sequence derives from a young man who had mild COVID-19 (a few samples of this study predate the infection). Cell type and time point are not known. What was sequenced was PBMCs or a T cell subset sorted from them (not recorded which). The chain combines TRBV12-3 or TRBV12-4 with TRBJ1-2; D perhaps matches TRBD1 (6 bases). The chain's CDR3 is CASSSRGAHNYGYTF. In DNA, the CDR3 is TGTGCCAGCAGCAGTCGGGGGGCGCATAACTATGGCTACACCTTC.